The present T cell receptor (beta chain) was sequenced within a study of blood T cell repertoires in COVID-19. The overall study: There were acute and convalescent COVID-19 samples, and they came from the United States, Italy and Spain. Sources were T cells, B-cell-depleted T cells, or PBMCs; the material itself was cDNA or gDNA.

The CDR3 has 17 residues. The J segment lost 0 bases and the V segment lost 4 bases, leaving 11 bases of the junction unmatched. Per germline, CDR1 PRHDT and CDR2 FYEKMQ (reference sequence). Original handling: Amplification from reference gene primers served as the basis for estimated nucleated cell counts. Some clones are missing from TCRdb's copy, which holds only in-frame ones; the method was immunoSEQ multiplex PCR. That table is the source of V, J and clone size, and D and trimming were worked out from the DNA. Of 200,000 to 250,000 clones listed, about four fifths are singletons. The chain joins TRBV13 to TRBJ1-1, with 7 bases fitting TRBD1. The receptor was derived from a man younger than 40 who had recovered from COVID-19. The sequenced material came from peripheral blood. The CDR3 sequence: CASSSGDSRYMNTEAFF. The CDR3 DNA reads TGTGCCAGCAGCTCTGGGGACAGTAGGTACATGAACACTGAAGCTTTCTTT.